This T cell receptor beta chain appears in the sequencing data of a study of cytomegalovirus exposure and HLA in healthy donors. Trimming removed 2 bases from V and 2 bases from J, with 7 bases in between. CDR3 length: 14 amino acids. Germline loops: CDR1 SGHAT, CDR2 FQNNGV. With 60 Vbeta and 13 Jbeta primers, the PCR was carried out. TCRdb's table, derived via immunoSEQ multiplex PCR, lists solely in-frame clones and lacks some. Counted here are roughly 160,000 clones, roughly two thirds occurring once; the ten biggest clones make up about 2.7%. Details on this clone: The antigen remains unidentified.

Study findings and constraints: At a 0.05 false discovery rate, a later analysis found some 18,000 TCR beta sequences to be associated with HLA alleles. The study listed under 200 cytomegalovirus-associated TCR beta chains.

The source material was PBMCs. This chain connects TRBV11-2 to TRBJ2-1, with D hard to call. This TCR was sampled from a woman aged 25 to 39 in good health and CMV-seronegative. CDR3 sequence: CASSLLVAYNEQFF. CDR3 nucleotide sequence: TGTGCCAGCAGCTTACTAGTAGCCTACAATGAGCAGTTCTTC.